This note documents a single T cell receptor (beta chain) sequence. Its antigen specificity is not known. No base quality values were provided; no much bigger clone lies one nucleotide off. This sample was included in a study of blood T cell repertoires in COVID-19 (TCRdb year 2020). Context from the whole study: Samples covering the acute and convalescent phases of COVID-19 were provided by collaborators in the United States, Italy and Spain. The prospective study material was composed of cDNA or gDNA derived from T cells, B-cell-depleted T cells, or PBMCs. Deeply sampled blood TCRbeta repertoires from subjects exposed to, actively infected with, or recovered from COVID-19 were included in the dataset. A freely available public database, intended as a resource for researchers studying the immune response to SARS-CoV-2, is where the repertoires were released. Samples were obtained from the ongoing ImmuneRACE study (first 160 participants) and from approximately 1,200 subjects provided by 6 global collaborators. Nearly every sample came with metadata listing a de-identified subject ID, COVID-19 status, age in years and sex. Where available, HLA class I and class II types were taken from metadata supplied by the sample provider and were not determined by assay-based typing. What the research found in general, with its limitations: How much clinical and demographic metadata was included differed by source and by participant, and the metadata was provided uncurated.

V is reduced by 6 bases and J by 0 bases, leaving a spacing of 9 bases between them. Its CDR3 holds 14 amino acids, cysteine through phenylalanine. Here the CDR3 DNA is all that survives: 42 bases in frame from base 1. CDR1 SEHNR and CDR2 FQNEAQ were looked up in the germline V gene (reference sequence). Collaborating institutions collected whole blood in K2EDTA tubes following their own protocols. Collaborator samples were shipped for TCRbeta analysis as frozen whole blood, isolated PBMCs, or DNA extracted from either sample type. TCRbeta CDR3 regions were amplified from genomic DNA using the immunoSEQ Assay, a bias-controlled multiplex PCR. Under the source paper's analysis protocol: The number of nucleated cells in each sample was estimated by amplification of reference gene primers within the assay. Sequence reads were collapsed and filtered to measure the absolute abundance of every unique TCRbeta CDR3 rearrangement. Productive Simpson clonality was computed per sample as the square root of Simpson's diversity index over productive rearrangements. TCRdb retrieved this table from immuneACCESS and kept in-frame rearrangements only. Not all clones are present; in checked studies, unresolved V genes account for under half, and no reason is known for the remainder. The V and J calls and clone size are taken from that table; D and trimming were inferred from the DNA. Present in this sample are tens of thousands of clones, 65% to 90% of which were seen just once. The ten biggest clones cover about 43% of the sample.

The sequence links TRBV7-9 to TRBJ1-3; no confident D gene assignment can be made. The TCR comes from a man older than 75 with acute or convalescent COVID-19. Sample: peripheral blood. The DNA reads TGTGCCAGCAGAAGCGGGGTCTCTGGAAACACCATATATTTT. Its protein product is CASRSGVSGNTIYF.